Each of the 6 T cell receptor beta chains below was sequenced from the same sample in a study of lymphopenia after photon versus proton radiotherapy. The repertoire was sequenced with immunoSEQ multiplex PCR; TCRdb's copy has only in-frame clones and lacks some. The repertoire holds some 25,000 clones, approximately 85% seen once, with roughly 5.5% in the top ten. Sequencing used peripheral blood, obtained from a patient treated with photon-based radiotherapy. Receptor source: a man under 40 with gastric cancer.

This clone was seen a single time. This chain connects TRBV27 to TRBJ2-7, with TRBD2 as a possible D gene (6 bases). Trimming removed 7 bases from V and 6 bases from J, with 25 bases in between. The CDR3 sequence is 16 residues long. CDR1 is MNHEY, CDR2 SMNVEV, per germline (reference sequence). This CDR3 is CASTLPGLVGNGEQYF. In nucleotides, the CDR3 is TGTGCCAGCACACTACCGGGACTTGTGGGGAACGGCGAGCAGTACTTC.

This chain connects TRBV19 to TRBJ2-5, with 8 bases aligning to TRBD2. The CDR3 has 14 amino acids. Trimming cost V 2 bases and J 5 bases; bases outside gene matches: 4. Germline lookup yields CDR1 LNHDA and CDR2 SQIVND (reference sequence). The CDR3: CASSISTSGETQYF. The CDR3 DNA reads TGTGCCAGTAGTATAAGTACTAGCGGCGAGACCCAGTACTTC.

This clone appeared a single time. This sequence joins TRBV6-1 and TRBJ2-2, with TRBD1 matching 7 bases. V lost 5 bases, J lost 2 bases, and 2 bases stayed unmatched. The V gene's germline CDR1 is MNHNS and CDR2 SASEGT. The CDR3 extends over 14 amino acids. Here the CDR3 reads CASSWDRNTGELFF. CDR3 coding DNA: TGTGCCAGCAGTTGGGACAGAAACACCGGGGAGCTGTTTTTT.

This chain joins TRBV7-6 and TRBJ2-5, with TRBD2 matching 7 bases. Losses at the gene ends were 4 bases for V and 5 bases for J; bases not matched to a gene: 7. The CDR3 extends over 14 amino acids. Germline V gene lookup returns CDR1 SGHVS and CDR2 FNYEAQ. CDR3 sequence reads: CASSSSVGGETQYF. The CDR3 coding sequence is TGTGCCAGCAGCTCGAGTGTGGGAGGGGAGACCCAGTACTTC.

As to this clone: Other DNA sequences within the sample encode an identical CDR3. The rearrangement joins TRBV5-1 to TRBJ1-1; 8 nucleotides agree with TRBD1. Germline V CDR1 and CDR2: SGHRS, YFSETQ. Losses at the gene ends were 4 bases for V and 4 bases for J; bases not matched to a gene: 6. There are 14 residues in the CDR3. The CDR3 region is CASSRGQGGTEAFF. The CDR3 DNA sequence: TGCGCCAGCAGCCGTGGACAGGGTGGCACTGAAGCTTTCTTT.

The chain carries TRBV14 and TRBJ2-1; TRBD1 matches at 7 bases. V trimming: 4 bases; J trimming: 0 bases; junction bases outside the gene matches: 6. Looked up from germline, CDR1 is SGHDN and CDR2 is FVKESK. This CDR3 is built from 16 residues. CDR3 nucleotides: TGTGCCAGCAGCCGAGGGACAGACTTCTCCTACAATGAGCAGTTCTTC. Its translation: CASSRGTDFSYNEQFF.